The 15 T cell receptor beta chains below all came from one sample that was sequenced in a study of blood T cell repertoires in COVID-19. Using immunoSEQ multiplex PCR, the repertoire was profiled, and TCRdb retains in-frame clones only, with some absent. The table has around 40,000 clones, roughly 87% seen once. Sequenced: peripheral blood. These receptors originate from a human donor in a cohort sampled during active COVID-19.

The chain combines TRBV7-9 with TRBJ1-2, with D perhaps matching TRBD1 (5 bases). This CDR3 has 13 residues. V was trimmed by 11 bases and J by 8 bases, leaving 21 bases between them. CDR1 SEHNR and CDR2 FQNEAQ come from the germline V gene (reference sequence). The CDR3, as DNA: TGTGCCGTCACGACAGACACCTCGAACGGCTACACCTTC. Translating gives CAVTTDTSNGYTF.

This clone was counted once. This rearrangement joins TRBV6-5 to TRBJ2-7; TRBD1 might be the D (6 bases). V was shortened by 6 bases and J by 5 bases, with 17 bases between the two germline ends. Germline assignment: CDR1 MNHEY and CDR2 SVGAGI. There are 14 residues in the CDR3. CDR3 in DNA: TGTGCCAGCAGCCCCTTCGGACAGATGCACGAGCAGTACTTC. Translated: CASSPFGQMHEQYF.

V and J are TRBV6-5 and TRBJ1-1; no clear D. The CDR3 length is 14 residues. Trimming shortened V by 8 bases and J by 1 base, and 14 bases separated the two germline ends. The germline V gene has CDR1 MNHEY and CDR2 SVGAGI. CDR3 loop: CASLQAGRNTEAFF. CDR3 nucleotides: TGTGCCAGCCTCCAGGCGGGGAGGAACACTGAAGCTTTCTTT.

This clone was observed a few times. Other DNA sequences in this specimen translate into the identical CDR3. The rearrangement uses TRBV4-3 and TRBJ1-1; D is unclear. Trimming shortened V by 0 bases and J by 1 base, and 3 bases separated the two germline ends. Germline CDR1 LGHNA, CDR2 YSLEER. The CDR3 spans 13 residues. The CDR3: CASSQDRNTEAFF. The CDR3 coding sequence is TGCGCCAGCAGCCAAGACAGGAACACTGAAGCTTTCTTT.

This chain uses TRBV29-1 with TRBJ2-5, with D perhaps matching TRBD2 (6 bases). The germline V gene encodes CDR1 SQVTM and CDR2 ANQGSEA. Trimming cost V 8 bases and J 4 bases, with 17 bases left between them. The CDR3 sequence is 13 residues long. Here the CDR3 DNA reads TGCAGCTTACTCGACGGGAGTGGAGAGACCCAGTACTTC. Protein product: CSLLDGSGETQYF.

The CDR3 nucleotides read TGCAGTGCTAGTAGATGGGACAGGCGCTTTTTCCAGGGAGCTTTCTTT. Its translation is CSASRWDRRFFQGAFF. The genes are TRBV20-1 and TRBJ1-1, with 8 bases that match TRBD1. The germline gives CDR1 DFQATT, CDR2 SNEGSKA (reference sequence). This CDR3 has 16 residues. Trimming removed 3 bases from V and 10 bases from J; junction bases left unmatched: 19.

The gene calls are TRBV19 and TRBJ2-7; the match to TRBD2 covers 11 bases. Germline CDR1 is LNHDA and CDR2 is SQIVND (reference sequence). This CDR3 is built from 14 residues. With 6 bases clipped from V and 1 base from J, the junction kept 2 bases outside the gene matches. The CDR3 sequence: CASSSSGGSYEQYF. CDR3 nucleotides: TGTGCCAGTAGCTCTAGCGGGGGGTCCTACGAGCAGTACTTC.

This clone was recorded once. The rearrangement joins TRBV6-5 to TRBJ1-1, with TRBD1 as a possible D gene (5 bases). This CDR3 is 14 amino acids long. Trimming took 2 bases from V and 1 from J, leaving 8 bases between them. Looked up from germline, CDR1 is MNHEY and CDR2 is SVGAGI. CDR3: CASSYGAGNTEAFF. In DNA, the CDR3 is TGTGCCAGCAGTTACGGGGCCGGGAACACTGAAGCTTTCTTT.

The rearrangement uses TRBV18 and TRBJ2-3; a possible D gene is TRBD1 (5 bases). The V gene lost 3 bases and the J gene lost 0 bases, with 16 bases spanning the gap. Germline-derived CDR1 and CDR2 are KGHSH and LQKENI. This CDR3 spans 17 amino acids. CDR3 DNA sequence: TGTGCCAGCTCACCGTGGGGCAGCTACTCTAGCACAGATACGCAGTATTTT. Translating it yields CASSPWGSYSSTDTQYF. The full variable domain, with the rest looked up from reference TRBV18 and TRBJ2-3, is NAGVMQNPRHLVRRRGQEARLRCSPMKGHSHVYWYRQLPEEGLKFMVYLQKENIIDESGMPKERFSAEFPKEGPSILRIQQVVRGDSAAYFCASSPWGSYSSTDTQYFGPGTRLTVL.

The chain employs TRBV9 and TRBJ1-1; the D is unclear. Germline loops: CDR1 SGDLS, CDR2 YYNGEE. The CDR3 covers 18 residues. V was trimmed by 0 bases and J by 1 base, leaving 19 bases between them. DNA of the CDR3: TGTGCCAGCAGCGTAGGAGTTAGCTGGAGACCTTCGAACACTGAAGCTTTCTTT. Amino acids: CASSVGVSWRPSNTEAFF.

The gene calls are TRBV2 and TRBJ2-7; TRBD2 matches at 10 bases. Germline V gene sequence: CDR1 SNHLY, CDR2 FYNNEI. With 2 bases clipped from V and 0 bases from J, the junction kept 4 bases outside the gene matches. The CDR3 is 16 amino acids. The CDR3 bases are TGTGCCAGCAGTGAACTAGCGGGAGTGCGCTCCTACGAGCAGTACTTC. Protein product: CASSELAGVRSYEQYF. The whole variable domain, filled in from reference TRBV2 and TRBJ2-7, reads EPEVTQTPSHQVTQMGQEVILRCVPISNHLYFYWYRQILGQKVEFLVSFYNNEISEKSEIFDDQFSVERPDGSNFTLKIRSTKLEDSAMYFCASSELAGVRSYEQYFGPGTRLTVT.

The chain couples TRBV5-8 to TRBJ1-6, with TRBD1 matching 8 bases. Germline CDR1 and CDR2: SGHTS and YDEGEE. The CDR3 spans 14 residues. The trim removed 0 bases at V and 9 bases at J, leaving 2 bases unmatched. The CDR3 loop is CASSLGTGSSPLHF. CDR3 DNA sequence: TGTGCCAGCAGCTTGGGGACAGGGTCTTCACCCCTCCACTTT.

This chain uses TRBV7-9 with TRBJ2-1; 11 bases are shared with TRBD2. The CDR3 loop spans 18 amino acids. With V trimmed by 4 bases and J by 0 bases, 8 bases remained unmatched. CDR1 is SEHNR and CDR2 is FQNEAQ in the germline V gene (reference sequence). The CDR3 sequence: CASSSRPTSGTSYNEQFF. The CDR3 DNA reads as TGTGCCAGCAGCTCCCGCCCGACTAGCGGGACCTCCTACAATGAGCAGTTCTTC.

This clone was seen once. The chain has TRBV4-1 and TRBJ2-3; 9 bases are shared with TRBD1. The germline V gene has CDR1 MGHRA and CDR2 YSYEKL. This CDR3 comprises 16 residues. V shed 4 bases and J 6 bases; nucleotides not matched to a gene: 11. For the CDR3, the DNA is TGCGCCAGCAGCCCCAGACAGGGGGGGTTCAGGGATACGCAGTATTTT. It encodes CASSPRQGGFRDTQYF.

The rearrangement uses TRBV6-1 and TRBJ2-1, with D tentatively TRBD1 (5 bases). The germline CDR1 and CDR2 sequences are MNHNS and SASEGT. V lost 1 base and J 3 bases, leaving 10 bases between the germline ends. There are 15 residues in the CDR3. The CDR3 coding sequence is TGTGCCAGCAGTGAAGACAGGCAAAGCTACAATGAGCAGTTCTTC. Translated, it gives CASSEDRQSYNEQFF.